This T cell receptor (beta chain) was documented in a study of T-cell memory formation after mild COVID-19. V shed 4 bases and J 3 bases; nucleotides not matched to a gene: 5. Germline V gives CDR1 MNHEY, CDR2 SVGEGT. CDR3 length: 14 residues. In this sample, this clonotype turned up a few times. What it recognizes is unknown. Notes on the study in general: Some responding clones appeared in pre-infection memory, suggesting cross-reactive memory joined. Contracting CD4+ clones sat mainly in CM and EM; CD8+ in EMRA.

One entry per CDR3 protein, called by TCRdb with MiXCR from the 5' RACE reads. The sample holds roughly 130,000 distinct CDR3 sequences, 17% seen once. Sequencing used PBMCs or a T cell subset sorted from them (not recorded which). The chain employs TRBV6-2 or TRBV6-3 and TRBJ2-5; TRBD2 agrees at 7 bases. This clonotype was obtained from a young man who had mild COVID-19 (a few samples of this study predate the infection). Cell type and time point are not known. The CDR3 region is CASSSNGGKETQYF. For the CDR3, the DNA is TGTGCCAGCAGTTCGAACGGGGGGAAAGAGACCCAGTACTTC.